The sample holds one count of the clone carrying this T cell receptor beta chain. The sample is drawn from a study of blood T cell repertoires in COVID-19. CDR1 and CDR2 from the germline V gene are SGHRS and YFSETQ. The length of the CDR3 is 15 residues. V was shortened by 0 bases and J by 7 bases, with 13 bases between the two germline ends. The assay was immunoSEQ multiplex PCR, and TCRdb's table has in-frame clones only and misses some. Counted here are 280,000 or so clones, about four fifths occurring once; the ten biggest clones make up 7.5% to 10%. The TCR sequence derives from a woman in her forties or fifties who had recovered from COVID-19. This sequence joins TRBV5-1 and TRBJ1-4; D ambiguous. Sequenced: peripheral blood. CDR3 nucleotide sequence: TGCGCCAGCAGCTTGGGGCCCCGGCCGGGTGAAAAACTGTTTTTT. Translating gives CASSLGPRPGEKLFF.